These T cell receptor beta chains were read from a single sample in a study of T cell changes during pregnancy in multiple sclerosis. This table comes from immunoSEQ multiplex PCR, and its TCRdb copy is limited to in-frame clones, with some not included. This table holds roughly 24,000 clones, roughly 85% found once. The material sequenced was CD8+ T cells from peripheral blood mononuclear cells, taken in the first trimester of pregnancy. The source is a female donor in good health, enrolled as a control in a pregnancy study. Each CDR3 is given with its conserved first and last residue. A D gene is named only where the DNA matches it firmly.

D | J | V | CDR3
NA | TRBJ1-5 | TRBV7-8 | CASSLRQDSNQPQHF
TRBD1 | TRBJ2-5 | TRBV6-6 | CASSGRDRVETQYF
TRBD1 | TRBJ1-2 | TRBV5-4 | CASSYRDRVLDGYTF
TRBD1 | TRBJ1-1 | TRBV7-9 | CASSLQGAIPEAFF
TRBD1 | TRBJ2-2 | TRBV4-1 | CASSQFWTGGAAGELFF
TRBD1 | TRBJ1-5 | TRBV15 | CATSRGGQGQGQPQHF
NA | TRBJ2-7 | TRBV10-3 | CAISDPTVLWYEQYF
TRBD2 | TRBJ2-1 | TRBV7-3 | CASSFSGLAAEQFF
TRBD1 | TRBJ1-5 | TRBV30 | CAWSEGQGSNQPQHF
NA | TRBJ1-5 | TRBV25-1 | CASSAGGGQPQHF
TRBD2 | TRBJ2-2 | TRBV11-3 | CASSLLSGGAGELFF
TRBD1 | TRBJ1-2 | TRBV7-9 | CASSPGQGIDGYTF
TRBD2 | TRBJ2-1 | TRBV15 | CATTQSRGGPNEQFF
NA | TRBJ1-3 | TRBV28 | CASKPTGGGNTIYF
NA | TRBJ2-1 | TRBV11-2 | CASSLDWGGPYYNEQFF
NA | TRBJ2-4 | TRBV27 | CASSLSGVRGGIQYF
TRBD1 | TRBJ1-1 | TRBV19 | CASRRDREGGTEAFF
TRBD1 | TRBJ1-5 | TRBV6-1 | CASRVTGDSNQPQHF
NA | TRBJ2-5 | TRBV4-3 | CASSPRGGLGGQETQYF
NA | TRBJ2-7 | TRBV6-5 | CASSPDSRYEQYF
NA | TRBJ2-5 | TRBV4-1 | CASSPPGGGETQYF
TRBD1 | TRBJ2-5 | TRBV7-9 | CASSSLSGTGEAQYF
NA | TRBJ2-3 | TRBV28 | CASSYKPTGGAFTDTQYF
NA | TRBJ2-1 | TRBV7-2 | CASSLVEEDEQFF
NA | TRBJ2-3 | TRBV19 | CASSMGQGTITDTQYF
NA | TRBJ1-1 | TRBV5-3 | CARSLASGPRGDTEAFF
TRBD2 | TRBJ2-1 | TRBV4-3 | CASSQDGLAGGMQFF
TRBD2 | TRBJ2-7 | TRBV6-1 | CASSPRGASYEQYF
NA | TRBJ2-7 | TRBV5-6 | CASSLGLDLREQYF
NA | TRBJ1-5 | TRBV19 | CASSILGSETPLNQPQHF
NA | TRBJ2-1 | TRBV7-9 | CASSPVVAIGEQFF
NA | TRBJ2-5 | TRBV4-1 | CASSRGETQYF
NA | TRBJ1-1 | TRBV19 | CASGGAGRASTEAFF
TRBD2 | TRBJ2-2 | TRBV7-6 | CGAGANTGELFF
NA | TRBJ1-1 | TRBV10-2 | CASSDSGFSEAFF
NA | TRBJ2-3 | TRBV7-3 | CASSLTGRWRDTQYF
TRBD1 | TRBJ1-6 | TRBV6-1 | CASSDEGQGSSPLHF
NA | TRBJ1-1 | TRBV9 | CASSVGGGAGTEAFF
NA | TRBJ2-1 | TRBV4-3 | CASSHGGWDEQFF
TRBD1 | TRBJ1-2 | TRBV11-2 | CASSFTPTGEGYGYTF
NA | TRBJ1-1 | TRBV6-5 | CASSYSSGFGNTEAFF
NA | TRBJ2-2 | TRBV9 | CASSSRQNTGELFF
NA | TRBJ1-1 | TRBV9 | CASESNTEAFF
NA | TRBJ1-3 | TRBV19 | CASSIVFSSGNTIYF
TRBD1 | TRBJ1-2 | TRBV4-1 | CASSQQGDYGYTF
NA | TRBJ1-2 | TRBV10-3 | CAISVSGTPVFRLYGYTF
TRBD1 | TRBJ1-1 | TRBV9 | CASSVGQGATEAFF
TRBD2 | TRBJ2-7 | TRBV4-3 | CASSQDRAGGYEQYF